This T cell receptor beta chain came from a study of blood T cell repertoires in COVID-19. About the research overall: Acute-phase and convalescent COVID-19 samples originated in the United States, Italy and Spain. PBMCs, B-cell-depleted T cells, or T cells were the source of the cDNA or gDNA that made up the material.

The CDR3 runs 15 residues. The V and J ends lost 3 bases and 7 bases, in that order; junction bases with no gene match: 6. From germline, CDR1 is SNHLY and CDR2 FYNNEI. Study members were between about 18 and 100 years old and lived in 24 US regions. In assigning cohorts, the study relied on participant-reported clinical history. Here immunoSEQ multiplex PCR was the method, and the copy in TCRdb shows in-frame clones only, minus some. The sample yields 130,000 or so clones, around 83% seen once. The TCR comes from a young man who had recovered from COVID-19. The sequencing input was PBMCs or T cells enriched from blood (not recorded which). The rearrangement links TRBV2 to TRBJ1-4; TRBD1 matches 9 bases. The DNA for the CDR3 is TGTGCCAGCAGTGAGAGGGACAGGGCTACTGAAAAACTGTTTTTT. Protein product: CASSERDRATEKLFF.